This record looks at one T cell receptor (beta chain) sequence and its context. Its specificity is unknown. The data were taken from a study of blood T cells in healthy people across ages. Study findings and constraints: The fall in TCR beta diversity per million T cells was roughly linear with age. More naive CD4+ cells and higher diversity were found in long-lived than in aged donors.

The junction had 9 bases not matched to a gene; V was cut back by 6 bases and J by 6 bases. CDR1 is SGHRS and CDR2 is YFSETQ in the germline V gene. CDR3 length: 14 residues. Then a second PCR, running about 7 to 11 cycles, was carried out with a sample-barcoded 5' primer and a J-beta primer mix. TCRdb re-called the 5' RACE reads with MiXCR, one entry per CDR3 protein. The data hold about 1,500,000 distinct CDR3 sequences, with around 42% observed a single time. The source of this sequence is a young woman in good health. The specimen sequenced was blood. The chain links TRBV5-1 to TRBJ2-3; 8 nucleotides match TRBD2. CDR3 bases: TGCGCCAGCAAACGAGCGGGAGTTCCGGATACGCAGTATTTT. Protein sequence: CASKRAGVPDTQYF.